The 29 T cell receptor beta chains presented below share a single source sample, sequenced in a study of T-cell reconstitution after alpha-beta-depleted transplantation in children. Unique molecular identifiers were built into the TCRbeta library. TCRdb re-analysed the PCR reads in MiXCR, keeping a single row per CDR3 protein. Here the sample spans approximately 400,000 distinct CDR3 sequences, 11% being singletons. The input for sequencing was PBMCs from the stem cell graft donor, taken from the stem cell graft. The source is a human donor who donated a stem cell graft to a child with acute myeloid leukemia.

The chain recombines TRBV29-1 with TRBJ2-1; D remains ambiguous. Trimming cost V 1 base and J 0 bases, with 7 bases left between them. The CDR3 runs to 14 residues. Germline values: CDR1 SQVTM, CDR2 ANQGSEA. The CDR3 DNA reads TGCAGCGTTGAAGGGCTGCTCTCCTACAATGAGCAGTTCTTC. This translates into CSVEGLLSYNEQFF.

The table lists this clonotype with many counts. This chain joins TRBV9 and TRBJ2-1, with D perhaps TRBD1 (5 bases). The CDR3 runs 15 residues. V was shortened by 5 bases and J by 0 bases, with 12 bases between the two germline ends. In germline, CDR1 is SGDLS, CDR2 YYNGEE. CDR3 DNA: TGTGCCAGCAGTGGGAAGGGGAACTCCTACAATGAGCAGTTCTTC. Amino acid sequence: CASSGKGNSYNEQFF.

V gene TRBV12-2 combines with J gene TRBJ1-2; the DNA was not compared with TRBD1, the D call given in the table. TRBV12-2 is given as a pseudogene. This CDR3 is 12 amino acids long. The CDR3 sequence: CASPRGSRGYTF. The CDR3 DNA reads as TGTGCAAGTCCCCGGGGATCAAGGGGCTACACCTTC.

This clonotype was found many times. This sequence joins TRBV5-6 and TRBJ1-1; D call uncertain. V lost 0 bases and J lost 0, with 9 bases in between. The germline gives CDR1 SGHDT, CDR2 YYEEEE. The CDR3 is 15 residues long. CDR3 protein: CASSLVGLMNTEAFF. The CDR3 region has the DNA TGTGCCAGCAGCTTGGTGGGGTTAATGAACACTGAAGCTTTCTTT.

This clonotype has more than one count but fewer than ten. The rearrangement joins TRBV29-1 to TRBJ2-3; D remains ambiguous. Germline V lookup: CDR1 SQVTM, CDR2 ANQGSEA. CDR3 length: 14 residues. Trimming stripped 6 bases from V and 2 bases from J, with 15 bases between. Here the CDR3 reads CSVTRPPVTDTQYF. The CDR3 DNA reads TGCAGCGTGACAAGGCCGCCGGTCACAGATACGCAGTATTTT.

The chain links TRBV11-2 to TRBJ2-1; D might be TRBD2 (7 bases). The CDR3 loop spans 18 amino acids. The V and J ends lost 1 base and 8 bases respectively, with 24 bases between them. Germline V gene data show CDR1 as SGHAT and CDR2 as FQNNGV. DNA for the CDR3: TGTGCCAGCAGCTTAGTAGGGGGGGGTCGCCCGGACCAGGATGAGCAGTTCTTC. Protein product: CASSLVGGGRPDQDEQFF.

A few counts support this clonotype. The chain has TRBV10-1 and TRBJ2-4; D uncertain. CDR1 WNHNN and CDR2 SYGVQD come from the germline V gene (reference sequence). Trimming took off 6 bases at V and 4 bases at J, with 1 base between the two ends. The CDR3 is 10 residues long. CDR3 in amino acids: CASRKNIQYF. The CDR3 bases are TGCGCCAGCAGGAAAAACATTCAGTACTTC.

This chain links TRBV6-1 with TRBJ2-1; 10 nucleotides match TRBD2. Looked up from germline, CDR1 is MNHNS and CDR2 is SASEGT. The CDR3 loop spans 14 amino acids. V was pared by 6 bases and J by 4 bases, with 3 bases of the junction left unmatched. CDR3: CASRVAGGYNEQFF. DNA for the CDR3: TGTGCCAGCAGGGTAGCGGGGGGTTACAATGAGCAGTTCTTC.

The V gene is TRBV12-3 or TRBV12-4, the J gene TRBJ1-4; D not resolved. The CDR3 totals 15 residues. With 8 bases removed from V and 3 bases from J, the gap between germline ends came to 16 bases. CDR3 residues: CASGWGLWPNEKLFF. In nucleotides, the CDR3 is TGTGCCAGCGGATGGGGTCTCTGGCCTAATGAAAAACTGTTTTTT.

The table lists this clonotype with a few counts. This rearrangement joins TRBV2 to TRBJ1-5; D remains unclear. Germline CDR1 is SNHLY and CDR2 is FYNNEI. V lost 2 bases to trimming and J lost 2 bases, with 7 bases between them. The CDR3 runs to 14 residues. CDR3 coding DNA: TGTGCCAGCAGTGAACGGCAGGGCAATCAGCCCCAGCATTTT. Translating gives CASSERQGNQPQHF.

V usage is TRBV7-9 and J usage is TRBJ2-1; D perhaps matches TRBD2 (5 bases). CDR3 size: 15 residues. Germline assignment: CDR1 SEHNR and CDR2 FQNEAQ (reference sequence). Trimming pared 4 bases from V and 0 bases from J, leaving 10 bases between. CDR3: CASSSFGVSYNEQFF. In DNA, the CDR3 is TGTGCCAGCAGCTCCTTCGGGGTCTCCTACAATGAGCAGTTCTTC. Filled out from reference TRBV7-9 and TRBJ2-1, the complete variable domain reads DTGVSQNPRHKITKRGQNVTFRCDPISEHNRLYWYRQTLGQGPEFLTYFQNEAQLEKSRLLSDRFSAERPKGSFSTLEIQRTEQGDSAMYLCASSSFGVSYNEQFFGPGTRLTVL.

This chain links TRBV5-1 with TRBJ2-5; D is possibly TRBD1 or TRBD2 (5 bases each). The germline gives CDR1 SGHRS, CDR2 YFSETQ. V lost 3 bases to trimming and J lost 2 bases, with 14 bases between them. CDR3 length equals 15 residues. The CDR3 region is CASSSGAGAQETQYF. The CDR3 coding sequence is TGCGCCAGCAGCTCCGGGGCGGGTGCTCAAGAGACCCAGTACTTC.

The sample holds a few counts of this clonotype. This CDR3 is CASSGGIFSNQPQHF. The CDR3 DNA reads TGTGCCAGCTCAGGGGGGATATTTAGCAATCAGCCCCAGCATTTT. The chain links TRBV19 to TRBJ1-5; 7 bases map to TRBD1. The CDR3 is 15 residues long. Germline-derived CDR1 and CDR2 are LNHDA and SQIVND (reference sequence). V gave up 9 bases and J gave up 0 bases; unmatched junction bases: 8.

The chain joins TRBV19 to TRBJ1-1; D is unresolved. V gave up 11 bases and J gave up 2 bases, with 21 bases separating them. CDR3 length: 15 amino acids. CDR1 is LNHDA, CDR2 SQIVND, per germline (reference sequence). CDR3: CAWSPRAIFNTEAFF. The DNA for the CDR3 is TGTGCCTGGAGTCCAAGGGCCATTTTTAACACTGAAGCTTTCTTT.

This clonotype was picked up a small number of times. This chain links TRBV20-1 with TRBJ2-3, with 10 bases fitting TRBD2. The CDR3 is 16 amino acids. Germline CDR1 DFQATT, CDR2 SNEGSKA (reference sequence). Trimming removed 1 base from V and 1 base from J; junction bases left unmatched: 5. This CDR3 is CSARGSGRARTDTQYF. The CDR3 nucleotides are TGCAGTGCTAGAGGAAGCGGGAGGGCACGCACAGATACGCAGTATTTT.

This chain links TRBV20-1 with TRBJ1-6; 7 nucleotides align to TRBD1. The junction had 2 bases not matched to a gene; V was cut back by 2 bases and J by 7 bases. The CDR3 has 13 amino acids. Germline assignment: CDR1 DFQATT and CDR2 SNEGSKA (reference sequence). In DNA, the CDR3 is TGCAGTGCTAGAACAGGGGCCAATTCACCCCTCCACTTT. Protein product: CSARTGANSPLHF.

This clonotype has just a few counts. The V gene is TRBV7-2, the J gene TRBJ1-5; 7 positions agree with TRBD1. CDR3 length: 14 amino acids. Unmatched junction bases numbered 3, after V lost 1 base and J lost 6 bases. Germline values: CDR1 SGHTA, CDR2 FQGNSA. The CDR3 DNA sequence: TGTGCCAGCAGCTTAGTAGGGGGCCCTCAGCCCCAGCATTTT. This sequence encodes CASSLVGGPQPQHF.

This clonotype turned up a few times. CDR3 coding DNA: TGTGCCAGCAGTCCCCAGACAGGGCTCTCTGGGGCCAACGTCCTGACTTTC. Translated, it gives CASSPQTGLSGANVLTF. The rearrangement joins TRBV27 to TRBJ2-6, with 7 bases fitting TRBD1. The CDR3 covers 17 residues. Germline lookup yields CDR1 MNHEY and CDR2 SMNVEV (reference sequence). The V and J ends lost 5 bases and 0 bases, in that order; junction bases with no gene match: 7.

V and J are TRBV10-2 and TRBJ1-2, with D unclear. V was pared by 2 bases and J by 1 base, with 17 bases between. The germline V gene encodes CDR1 WSHSY and CDR2 SAAADI. This CDR3 region has 17 residues. CDR3 region: CASSEVGGPRFNYGYTF. Written as DNA, the CDR3 is TGCGCCAGCAGTGAGGTTGGTGGCCCTCGGTTTAACTATGGCTACACCTTC.

This clonotype has ten or more counts. The chain employs TRBV20-1 and TRBJ2-2; weak D call: TRBD2 (5 bases). Trimming cost V 6 bases and J 5 bases, with 10 bases left between them. The CDR3 totals 12 residues. Per the germline V gene, CDR1 is DFQATT and CDR2 is SNEGSKA (reference sequence). CDR3 residues: CSALGGTGELFF. CDR3 coding DNA: TGCAGTGCCCTTGGCGGGACCGGGGAGCTGTTTTTT.

This clonotype appeared a few times. This sequence joins TRBV3-1 and TRBJ2-3; 9 bases are a match to TRBD2. Looked up from germline, CDR1 is LGHDT and CDR2 is YNNKEL (reference sequence). With 0 bases clipped from V and 2 bases from J, the junction kept 9 bases outside the gene matches. The length of the CDR3 is 18 residues. The CDR3 loop reads CASSQEVTSGWATDTQYF. The CDR3 nucleotides read TGTGCCAGCAGCCAAGAGGTAACTAGCGGGTGGGCCACAGATACGCAGTATTTT.

This clonotype occurred a few times. The rearrangement links TRBV7-9 to TRBJ2-5; 10 bases are a match to TRBD2. CDR3 length equals 15 residues. The ends lost 5 bases at V and 6 bases at J; junction bases unmatched: 9. Germline CDR1 reads SEHNR; CDR2 reads FQNEAQ (reference sequence). The DNA of the CDR3 is TGTGCCAGCAGCCACGGCACTAGCGGGAAACAGACCCAGTACTTC. This gives the protein CASSHGTSGKQTQYF.

The rearrangement joins TRBV7-2 to TRBJ1-1; D not resolved. Trimming took 3 bases from V and 3 from J, leaving 8 bases between them. CDR1 is SGHTA and CDR2 is FQGNSA in the germline V gene. This CDR3 has 13 residues. The CDR3 reads CASSFGLDTEAFF. The DNA for the CDR3 is TGTGCCAGCAGCTTCGGGTTGGACACTGAAGCTTTCTTT.

Only a few counts were recorded for this clonotype. This rearrangement joins TRBV9 to TRBJ2-2; perhaps TRBD2 as D (7 bases). Per the germline V gene, CDR1 is SGDLS and CDR2 is YYNGEE. V gave up 0 bases and J gave up 5 bases, with 14 bases separating them. This CDR3 spans 16 amino acids. The CDR3 DNA is TGTGCCAGCAGCGTAGGGGGGGGCCCGCTTACCGGGGAGCTGTTTTTT. Translated: CASSVGGGPLTGELFF.

The rearrangement joins TRBV12-3 or TRBV12-4 to TRBJ2-7, with D unclear. The CDR3 extends over 13 amino acids. The germline V and J ends were trimmed by 6 bases and 4 bases, with 13 bases remaining between them. The CDR3 DNA reads TGTGCCAGCAGCCTTGGAGTGGGGTACGAGCAGTACGTC. Translated, it gives CASSLGVGYEQYV.

In its sample, this clonotype was seen many times. The chain uses TRBV20-1 and TRBJ2-1, with 8 bases aligning to TRBD2. V shed 3 bases, J shed 9 bases, and the junction held 10 bases outside the gene matches. The germline gives CDR1 DFQATT, CDR2 SNEGSKA (reference sequence). The CDR3 runs 14 residues. The CDR3 region is CSASSRGLASEQFF. As DNA, the CDR3 is TGCAGTGCTAGTAGCCGAGGACTAGCCTCTGAGCAGTTCTTC.

This clonotype occurred many times. The rearrangement joins TRBV6-2 or TRBV6-3 to TRBJ2-1, with D unresolved. V lost 1 base, J lost 8 bases, and 6 bases lay in between. This CDR3 comprises 12 residues. Germline CDR1 MNHEY, CDR2 SVGEGT. The CDR3 nucleotides read TGTGCCAGCAGTTACTTCGCCGATGAGCAGTTCTTC. This sequence encodes CASSYFADEQFF.

This clonotype was seen more than once but under ten times. The chain recombines TRBV21-1 with TRBJ2-7; the tabulated D call, TRBD1, remains unverified against the DNA. TRBV21-1 is a known pseudogene. This CDR3 spans 18 amino acids. The CDR3 DNA is TGTGCCAGCGTGGAGGGACAGGGGTCCAAGAACAGCTCCTACGAGCAGTACGTC. It translates to CASVEGQGSKNSSYEQYV.

In its sample, this clonotype was seen a few times. The chain couples TRBV29-1 to TRBJ1-2; 11 bases match TRBD1. Per the germline V gene, CDR1 is SQVTM and CDR2 is ANQGSEA. Trimming cost V 3 bases and J 8 bases; bases outside gene matches: 2. The CDR3 contains 12 residues. In DNA form, the CDR3 reads TGCAGCGTTGAGGGACAGGGGGAGGGCTACACCTTC. Encoded protein: CSVEGQGEGYTF.